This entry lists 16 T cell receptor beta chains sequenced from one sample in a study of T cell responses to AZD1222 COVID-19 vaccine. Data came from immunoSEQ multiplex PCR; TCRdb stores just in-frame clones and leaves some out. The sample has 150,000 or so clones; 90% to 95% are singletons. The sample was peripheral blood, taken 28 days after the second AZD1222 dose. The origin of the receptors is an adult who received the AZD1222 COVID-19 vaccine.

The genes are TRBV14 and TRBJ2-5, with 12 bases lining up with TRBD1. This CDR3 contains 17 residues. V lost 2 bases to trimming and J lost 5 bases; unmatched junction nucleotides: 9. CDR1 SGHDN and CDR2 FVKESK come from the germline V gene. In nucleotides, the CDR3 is TGTGCCAGCAGCCAATTCTCCGGGACAGGGGGCCGTGAGACCCAGTACTTC. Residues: CASSQFSGTGGRETQYF.

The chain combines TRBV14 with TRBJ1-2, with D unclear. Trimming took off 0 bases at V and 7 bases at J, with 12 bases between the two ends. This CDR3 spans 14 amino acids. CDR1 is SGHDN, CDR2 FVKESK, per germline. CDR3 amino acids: CASSQDQWRGGYTF. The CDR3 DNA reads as TGTGCCAGCAGCCAAGACCAGTGGCGGGGTGGCTACACCTTC.

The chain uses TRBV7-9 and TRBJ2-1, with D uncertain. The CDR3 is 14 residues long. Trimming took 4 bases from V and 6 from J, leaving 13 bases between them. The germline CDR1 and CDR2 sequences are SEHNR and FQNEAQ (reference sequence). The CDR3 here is CASSSSDPFNEQFF. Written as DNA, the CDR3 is TGTGCCAGCAGCTCATCTGACCCATTCAATGAGCAGTTCTTC. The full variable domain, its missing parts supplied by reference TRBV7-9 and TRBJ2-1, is DTGVSQNPRHKITKRGQNVTFRCDPISEHNRLYWYRQTLGQGPEFLTYFQNEAQLEKSRLLSDRFSAERPKGSFSTLEIQRTEQGDSAMYLCASSSSDPFNEQFFGPGTRLTVL.

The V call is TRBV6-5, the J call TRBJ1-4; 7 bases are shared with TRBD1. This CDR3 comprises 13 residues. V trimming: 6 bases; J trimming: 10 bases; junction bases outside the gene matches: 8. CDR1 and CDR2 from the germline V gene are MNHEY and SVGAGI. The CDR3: CASRSRRQGKLFF. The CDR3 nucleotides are TGTGCCAGCAGATCTCGAAGACAGGGAAAACTGTTTTTT.

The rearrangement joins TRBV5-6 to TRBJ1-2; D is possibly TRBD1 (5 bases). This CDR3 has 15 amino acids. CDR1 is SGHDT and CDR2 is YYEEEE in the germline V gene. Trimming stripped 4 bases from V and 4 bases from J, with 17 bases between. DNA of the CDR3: TGTGCCAGCAGCCCCCCCCTTCAGGGTTCCTATGGCTACACCTTC. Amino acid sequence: CASSPPLQGSYGYTF.

The CDR3, as DNA: TGTGCCTGGAGCCGGGGAACAGGATTAATTTCACCCCTCCACTTT. Translated, it gives CAWSRGTGLISPLHF. The chain employs TRBV30 and TRBJ1-6; a weak D match, TRBD1 (5 bases). Trimming shortened V by 3 bases and J by 9 bases, and 18 bases separated the two germline ends. Per germline, CDR1 GTSNPN and CDR2 SVGIG (reference sequence). The CDR3 loop spans 15 amino acids.

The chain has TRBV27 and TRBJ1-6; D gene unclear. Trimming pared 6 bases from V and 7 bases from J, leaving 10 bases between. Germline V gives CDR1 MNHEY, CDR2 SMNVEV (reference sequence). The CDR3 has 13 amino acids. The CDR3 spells CASSPPMNSPLHF. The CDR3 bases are TGTGCCAGCAGCCCGCCGATGAATTCACCCCTCCACTTT.

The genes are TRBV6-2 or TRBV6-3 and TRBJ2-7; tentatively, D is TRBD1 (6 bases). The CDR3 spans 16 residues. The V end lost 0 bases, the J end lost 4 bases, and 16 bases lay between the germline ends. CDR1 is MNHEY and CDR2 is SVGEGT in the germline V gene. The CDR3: CASSYSLEQGSYEQYF. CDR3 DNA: TGTGCCAGCAGTTACTCGCTCGAACAGGGAAGTTACGAGCAGTACTTC.

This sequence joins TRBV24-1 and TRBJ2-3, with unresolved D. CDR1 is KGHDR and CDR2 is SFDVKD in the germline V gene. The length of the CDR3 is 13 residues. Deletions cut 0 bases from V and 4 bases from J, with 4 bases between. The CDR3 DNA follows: TGTGCCACCAGTGATTTGGGCTCAGATACGCAGTATTTT. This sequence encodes CATSDLGSDTQYF.

This CDR3 is CASSLRGGNSPLHF. CDR3 in DNA: TGTGCCAGCAGCCTACGGGGGGGTAATTCACCCCTCCACTTT. J is TRBJ1-6 and V is TRBV3-1 (or the pseudogene TRBV3-2), with D possibly being TRBD1 (5 bases). CDR3 length: 14 residues. With 4 bases removed from V and 6 bases from J, the gap between germline ends came to 10 bases. Germline V lookup: CDR1 LGHDT, CDR2 YNNKEL (reference sequence).

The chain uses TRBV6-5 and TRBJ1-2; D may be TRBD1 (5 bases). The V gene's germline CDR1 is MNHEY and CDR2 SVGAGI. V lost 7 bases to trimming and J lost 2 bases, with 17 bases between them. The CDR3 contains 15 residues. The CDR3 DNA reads TGTGCCAGCACTAACCCAGTTCAGGGCAACTATGGCTACACCTTC. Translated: CASTNPVQGNYGYTF.

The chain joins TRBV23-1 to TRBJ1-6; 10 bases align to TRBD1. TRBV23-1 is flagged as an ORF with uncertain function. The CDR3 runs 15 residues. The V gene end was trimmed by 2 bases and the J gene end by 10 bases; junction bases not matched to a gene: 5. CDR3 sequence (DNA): TGCGCCAGCAGTCAAGACGGACAGGGGGGCTCACCCCTCCACTTT. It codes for CASSQDGQGGSPLHF.

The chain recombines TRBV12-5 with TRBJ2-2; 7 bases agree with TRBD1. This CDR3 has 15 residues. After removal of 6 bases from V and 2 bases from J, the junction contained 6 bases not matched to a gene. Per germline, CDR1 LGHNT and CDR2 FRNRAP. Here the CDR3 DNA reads TGTGCTAGTGGCCTGGGACAGACTAACACCGGGGAGCTGTTTTTT. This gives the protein CASGLGQTNTGELFF.

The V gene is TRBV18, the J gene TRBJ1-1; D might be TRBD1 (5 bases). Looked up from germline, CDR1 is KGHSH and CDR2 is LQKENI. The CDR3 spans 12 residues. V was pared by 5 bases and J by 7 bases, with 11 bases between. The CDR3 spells CASSVGLGEAFF. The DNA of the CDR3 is TGTGCCAGCTCAGTGGGGCTCGGTGAAGCTTTCTTT.

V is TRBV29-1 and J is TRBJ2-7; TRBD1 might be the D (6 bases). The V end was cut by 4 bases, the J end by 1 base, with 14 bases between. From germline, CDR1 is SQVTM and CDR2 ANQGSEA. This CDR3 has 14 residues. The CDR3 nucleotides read TGCAGCGTTGTTGGGACACCAACTTCCTACGAGCAGTACTTC. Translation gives CSVVGTPTSYEQYF.

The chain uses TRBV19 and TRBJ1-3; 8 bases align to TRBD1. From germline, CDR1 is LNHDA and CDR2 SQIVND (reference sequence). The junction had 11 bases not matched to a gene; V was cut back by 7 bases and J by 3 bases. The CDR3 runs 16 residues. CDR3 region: CASIRTGRRGGNTIYF. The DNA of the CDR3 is TGTGCCAGTATTCGGACAGGGAGAAGAGGTGGAAACACCATATATTTT.